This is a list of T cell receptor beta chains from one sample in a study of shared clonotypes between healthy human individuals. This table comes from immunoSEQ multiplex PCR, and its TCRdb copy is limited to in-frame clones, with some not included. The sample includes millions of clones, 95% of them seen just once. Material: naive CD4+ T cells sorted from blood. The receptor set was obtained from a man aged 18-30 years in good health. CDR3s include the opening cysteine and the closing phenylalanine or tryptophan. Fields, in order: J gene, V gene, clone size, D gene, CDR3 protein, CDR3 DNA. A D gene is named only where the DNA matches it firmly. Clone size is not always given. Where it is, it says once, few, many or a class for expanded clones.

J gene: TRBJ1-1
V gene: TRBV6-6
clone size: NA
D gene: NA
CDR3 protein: CASSSPPMNTEAFF
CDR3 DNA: TGTGCCAGCAGTTCGCCACCGATGAACACTGAAGCTTTCTTT

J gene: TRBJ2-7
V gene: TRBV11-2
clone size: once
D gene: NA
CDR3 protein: CASSPMAYEQYF
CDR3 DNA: TGTGCCAGCAGCCCCATGGCCTACGAGCAGTACTTC

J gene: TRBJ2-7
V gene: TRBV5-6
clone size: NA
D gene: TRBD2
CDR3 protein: CASSLVSRSGGVYEQYF
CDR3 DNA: TGTGCCAGCAGCTTGGTATCTCGTAGCGGGGGCGTTTACGAGCAGTACTTC

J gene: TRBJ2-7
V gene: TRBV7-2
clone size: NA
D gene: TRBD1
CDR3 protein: CASSLVGQGVSYEQYF
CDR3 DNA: TGTGCCAGCAGCTTAGTTGGGCAGGGGGTCTCCTACGAGCAGTACTTC

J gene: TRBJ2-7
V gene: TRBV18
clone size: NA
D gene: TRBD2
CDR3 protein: CASSLGASGTYEQYF
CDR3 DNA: TGTGCCAGCTCACTCGGGGCTAGCGGTACCTACGAGCAGTACTTC

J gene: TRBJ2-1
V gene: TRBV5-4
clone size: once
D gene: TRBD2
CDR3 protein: CASSFPGLAYNEQFF
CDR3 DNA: TGTGCCAGCAGCTTCCCGGGACTAGCCTACAATGAGCAGTTCTTC

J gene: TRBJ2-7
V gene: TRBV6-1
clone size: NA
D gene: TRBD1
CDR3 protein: CASRTGGLYEQYF
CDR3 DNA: TGTGCCAGTCGGACAGGGGGCCTCTACGAGCAGTACTTC

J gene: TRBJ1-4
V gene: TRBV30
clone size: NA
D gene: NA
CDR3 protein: CAWSSIGVAGEKLFF
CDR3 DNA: TGTGCCTGGAGTTCAATCGGGGTAGCTGGAGAAAAACTGTTTTTT

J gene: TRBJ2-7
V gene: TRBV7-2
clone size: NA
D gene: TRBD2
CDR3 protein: CASSLRLAGASYEQYF
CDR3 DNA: TGTGCCAGCAGCCTAAGACTAGCGGGAGCCTCCTACGAGCAGTACTTC

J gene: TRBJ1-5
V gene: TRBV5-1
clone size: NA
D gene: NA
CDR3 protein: CASSPGVDSNQPQHF
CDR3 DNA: TGCGCCAGCAGCCCGGGGGTTGATAGCAATCAGCCCCAGCATTTT

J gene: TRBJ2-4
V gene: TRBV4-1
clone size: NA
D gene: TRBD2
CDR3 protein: CASSQDRTSGRAGVNIQYF
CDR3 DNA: TGCGCCAGCAGCCAAGACAGAACTAGCGGGAGGGCCGGAGTAAACATTCAGTACTTC

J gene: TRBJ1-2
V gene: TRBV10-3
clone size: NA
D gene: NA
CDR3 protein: CAISDLRQNYGYTF
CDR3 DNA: TGTGCCATCAGTGACCTGCGGCAGAACTATGGCTACACCTTC

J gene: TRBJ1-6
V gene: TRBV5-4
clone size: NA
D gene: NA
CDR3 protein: CASSLVLGANSPLHF
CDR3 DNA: TGTGCCAGCAGCTTGGTCCTGGGGGCTAACTCACCCCTCCACTTT

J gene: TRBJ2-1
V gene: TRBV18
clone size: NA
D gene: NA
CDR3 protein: CASSPLAGQDNEQFF
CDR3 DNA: TGTGCCAGCTCACCCCTAGCGGGACAGGACAATGAGCAGTTCTTC

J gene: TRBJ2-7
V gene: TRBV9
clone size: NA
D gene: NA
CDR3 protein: CASSVEPSPGYEQYF
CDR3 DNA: TGTGCCAGCAGCGTAGAGCCTAGCCCCGGCTACGAGCAGTACTTC

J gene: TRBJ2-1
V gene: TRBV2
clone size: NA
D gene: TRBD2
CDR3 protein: CASSALAGKQFF
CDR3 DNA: TGTGCCAGCAGTGCACTAGCGGGAAAGCAGTTCTTC

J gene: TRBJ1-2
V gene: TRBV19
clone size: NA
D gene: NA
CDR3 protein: CASSLQGTNYGYTF
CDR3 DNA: TGTGCCAGTAGCCTTCAGGGGACTAACTATGGCTACACCTTC

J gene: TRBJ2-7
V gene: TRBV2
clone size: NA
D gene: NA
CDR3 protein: CASSDEGYEQYF
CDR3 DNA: TGTGCCAGCAGTGATGAGGGGTACGAGCAGTACTTC

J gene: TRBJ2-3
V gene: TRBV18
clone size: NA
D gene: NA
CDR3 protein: CASRDMSTDTQYF
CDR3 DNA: TGTGCCAGCCGGGACATGAGCACAGATACGCAGTATTTT

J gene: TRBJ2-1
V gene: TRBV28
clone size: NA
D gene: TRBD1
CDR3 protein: CASSSRWTGIGNEQFF
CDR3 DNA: TGTGCCAGCAGTTCCCGGTGGACAGGGATAGGCAATGAGCAGTTCTTC

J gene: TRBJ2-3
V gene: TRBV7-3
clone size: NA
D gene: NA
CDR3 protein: CASSLNSEIAQHTQYF
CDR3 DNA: TGTGCCAGCAGCTTGAACAGCGAAATAGCACAACATACGCAGTATTTT

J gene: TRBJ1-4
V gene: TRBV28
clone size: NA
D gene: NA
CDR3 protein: CASLPYTTNEKLFF
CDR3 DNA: TGTGCCAGTCTTCCATACACAACTAATGAAAAACTGTTTTTT

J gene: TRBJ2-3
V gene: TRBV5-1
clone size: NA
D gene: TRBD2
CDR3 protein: CASSFTPAGGSDTQYF
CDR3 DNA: TGCGCCAGCAGCTTTACCCCAGCGGGAGGGTCGGATACGCAGTATTTT

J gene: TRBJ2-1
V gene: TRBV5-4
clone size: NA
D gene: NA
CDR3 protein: CASSLGGGTYNEQFF
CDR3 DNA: TGTGCCAGCAGCTTAGGAGGGGGCACCTACAATGAGCAGTTCTTC

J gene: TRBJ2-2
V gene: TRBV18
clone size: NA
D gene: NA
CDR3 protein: CASSPRDRYTGELFF
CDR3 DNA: TGTGCCAGCTCACCGCGGGACAGATACACCGGGGAGCTGTTTTTT

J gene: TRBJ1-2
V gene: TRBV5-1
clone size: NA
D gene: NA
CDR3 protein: CASSRSDRSGSIYGYTF
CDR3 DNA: TGCGCCAGCAGCCGAAGTGATCGGTCTGGCTCGATCTATGGCTACACCTTC

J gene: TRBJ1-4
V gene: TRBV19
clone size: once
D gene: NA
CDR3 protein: CATRGWVIGKEKLFF
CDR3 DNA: TGTGCCACCCGCGGCTGGGTAATCGGAAAAGAAAAACTGTTTTTT

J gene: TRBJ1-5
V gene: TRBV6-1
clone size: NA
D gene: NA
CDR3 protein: CASSGGGLGNQPQHF
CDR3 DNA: TGTGCCAGCAGTGGAGGGGGGCTTGGCAATCAGCCCCAGCATTTT

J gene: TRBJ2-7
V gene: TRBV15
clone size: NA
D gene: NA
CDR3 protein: CATSRDRGTGEYF
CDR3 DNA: TGTGCCACCAGCAGAGATCGGGGGACCGGGGAGTACTTC

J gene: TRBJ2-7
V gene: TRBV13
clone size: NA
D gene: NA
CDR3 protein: CASSLSDLQYEQYF
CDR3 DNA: TGTGCCAGCAGCCTTTCGGACTTACAGTACGAGCAGTACTTC

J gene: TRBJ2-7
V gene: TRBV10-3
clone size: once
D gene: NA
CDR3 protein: CAISGGYEQYF
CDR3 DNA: TGTGCCATCAGTGGAGGTTACGAGCAGTACTTC

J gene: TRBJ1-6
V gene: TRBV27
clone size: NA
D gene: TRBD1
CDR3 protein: CASSLGQGEAYNSPLHF
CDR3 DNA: TGTGCCAGCAGTTTGGGACAGGGCGAAGCCTATAATTCACCCCTCCACTTT

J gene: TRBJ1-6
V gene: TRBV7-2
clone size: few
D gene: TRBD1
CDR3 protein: CASSRDRGNSPLHF
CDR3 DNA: TGTGCCAGCAGCCGGGACAGGGGTAATTCACCCCTCCACTTT